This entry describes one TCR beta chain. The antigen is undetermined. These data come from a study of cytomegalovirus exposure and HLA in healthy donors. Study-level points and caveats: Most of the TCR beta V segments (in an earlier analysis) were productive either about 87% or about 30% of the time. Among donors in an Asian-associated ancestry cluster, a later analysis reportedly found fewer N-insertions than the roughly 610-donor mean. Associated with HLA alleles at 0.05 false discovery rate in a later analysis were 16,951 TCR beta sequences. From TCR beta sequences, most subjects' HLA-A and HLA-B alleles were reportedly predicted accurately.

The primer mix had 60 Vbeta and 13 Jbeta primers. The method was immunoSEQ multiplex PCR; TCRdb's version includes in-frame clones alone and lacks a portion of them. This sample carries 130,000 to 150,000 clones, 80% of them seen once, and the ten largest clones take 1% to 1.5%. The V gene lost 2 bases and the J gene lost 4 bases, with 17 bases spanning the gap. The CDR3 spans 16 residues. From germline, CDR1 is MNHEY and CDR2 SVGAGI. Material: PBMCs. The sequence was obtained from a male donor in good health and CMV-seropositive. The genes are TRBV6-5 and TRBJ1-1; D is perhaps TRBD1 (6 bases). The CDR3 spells CASSYSTLGQLTEAFF. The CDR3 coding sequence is TGTGCCAGCAGTTACAGCACTCTGGGACAACTCACTGAAGCTTTCTTT.